Below, 8 T cell receptor beta chains from the same sample are listed, as sequenced in a study of T cell responses to AZD1222 COVID-19 vaccine. TCRdb keeps only in-frame clones here, not all; method: immunoSEQ multiplex PCR. The table lists 95,000 to 150,000 clones, approximately 90% of them singletons, with around 1.7% in the top ten. The sample consisted of peripheral blood, taken on day 0 of AZD1222 vaccination. The receptors derive from an adult in good health.

V gene TRBV12-3 or TRBV12-4 combines with J gene TRBJ1-1; D is unresolved. The CDR3 sequence is 13 residues long. Trimming left V 4 bases short and J 4 bases short, with 10 bases between. CDR3 sequence: CASSSRRFTEAFF. For the CDR3, the DNA is TGTGCCAGCAGTTCAAGACGGTTCACTGAAGCTTTCTTT.

The chain joins TRBV6-1 to TRBJ1-2, with D possibly matching TRBD1 (6 bases). Trimming left V 4 bases short and J 5 bases short, with 20 bases between. CDR1 is MNHNS and CDR2 is SASEGT in the germline V gene. The CDR3 is 16 amino acids. The CDR3 bases are TGTGCCAGCAGTGGCAATGGGGGGCGAAACCAATATGGCTACACCTTC. Its protein product is CASSGNGGRNQYGYTF.

This chain links TRBV11-3 with TRBJ1-3; 7 bases map to TRBD1. Per the germline V gene, CDR1 is SGHNT and CDR2 is YENEEA. With 0 bases clipped from V and 0 bases from J, the junction kept 5 bases outside the gene matches. The CDR3 is made up of 17 amino acids. The CDR3 is CASSLEGQSSSGNTIYF. In nucleotides, the CDR3 is TGTGCCAGCAGCTTAGAGGGACAGTCATCCTCTGGAAACACCATATATTTT.

The chain combines TRBV7-9 with TRBJ2-3, with D perhaps TRBD1 (6 bases). The CDR3 has 14 residues. Germline CDR1 reads SEHNR; CDR2 reads FQNEAQ (reference sequence). Trimming took 5 bases from V and 3 from J, leaving 12 bases between them. The CDR3 DNA is TGTGCCAGCAGCCCCTGGACAGAAACAGATACGCAGTATTTT. It codes for CASSPWTETDTQYF.

The V gene is TRBV6-5, the J gene TRBJ1-1; D might be TRBD1 (6 bases). From germline, CDR1 is MNHEY and CDR2 SVGAGI. The CDR3 is 13 amino acids. V dropped 2 bases and J dropped 6 bases, with 10 bases sitting between them. DNA for the CDR3: TGTGCCAGCAGTTACGTGGACAGTTCTGAAGCTTTCTTT. It codes for CASSYVDSSEAFF.

This chain's CDR3 is CASSTGQGGGYTF. CDR3 coding DNA: TGTGCCAGCAGTACCGGACAGGGGGGTGGCTACACCTTC. The V gene is TRBV2, the J gene TRBJ1-2; TRBD1 aligns across 10 bases. The CDR3 totals 13 residues. Germline CDR1 and CDR2: SNHLY and FYNNEI. V lost 5 bases to trimming and J lost 7 bases; unmatched junction nucleotides: 4.

This chain links TRBV4-1 with TRBJ2-3; TRBD2 agrees at 12 bases. The CDR3 runs 19 residues. V shed 2 bases, J shed 5 bases, and the junction held 14 bases outside the gene matches. The germline gives CDR1 MGHRA, CDR2 YSYEKL. The CDR3 region is CASSQLAGGPSVVRDTQYF. The CDR3 region has the DNA TGCGCCAGCAGCCAACTAGCGGGAGGGCCGTCCGTCGTAAGAGATACGCAGTATTTT.

This chain connects TRBV18 to TRBJ1-4; 7 nucleotides line up with TRBD1. V was pared by 3 bases and J by 7 bases, with 11 bases of the junction left unmatched. The CDR3 runs 16 residues. The V gene's germline CDR1 is KGHSH and CDR2 LQKENI. The CDR3 DNA follows: TGTGCCAGCTCACCTCGACGGCAGGGGGGGAGTGAAAAACTGTTTTTT. Amino acid sequence: CASSPRRQGGSEKLFF.